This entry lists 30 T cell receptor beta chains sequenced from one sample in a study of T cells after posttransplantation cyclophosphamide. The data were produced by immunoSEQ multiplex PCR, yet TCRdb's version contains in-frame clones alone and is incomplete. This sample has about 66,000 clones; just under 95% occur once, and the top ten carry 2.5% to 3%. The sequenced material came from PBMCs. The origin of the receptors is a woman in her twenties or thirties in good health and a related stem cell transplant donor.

CDR3 sequence: CASSPGQGNGNTIYF. Here the CDR3 DNA reads TGCGCCAGCAGCCCGGGACAGGGTAATGGAAACACCATATATTTT. The genes are TRBV5-1 and TRBJ1-3; TRBD1 matches at 9 bases. V was clipped by 4 bases and J by 3 bases; unmatched bases: 5. CDR3 length: 15 residues. The germline CDR1 and CDR2 sequences are SGHRS and YFSETQ.

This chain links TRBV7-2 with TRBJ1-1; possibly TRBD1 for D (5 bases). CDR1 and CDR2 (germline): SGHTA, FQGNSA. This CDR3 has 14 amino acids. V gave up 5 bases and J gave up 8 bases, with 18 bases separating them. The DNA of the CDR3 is TGTGCCAGCAGCATCTATTCGGGGGAGCTGGAAGCTTTCTTT. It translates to CASSIYSGELEAFF.

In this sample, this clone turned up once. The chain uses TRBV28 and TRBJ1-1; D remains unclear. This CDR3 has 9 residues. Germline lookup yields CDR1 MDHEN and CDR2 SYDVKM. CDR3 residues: CDCSTEAFF. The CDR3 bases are TGTGATTGTTCCACTGAAGCTTTCTTT.

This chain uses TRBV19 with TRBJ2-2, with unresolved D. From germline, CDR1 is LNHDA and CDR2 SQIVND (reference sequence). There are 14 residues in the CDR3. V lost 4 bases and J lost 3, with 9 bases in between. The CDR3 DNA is TGTGCCAGTAGTACCCCCCCCCACACCGGGGAGCTGTTTTTT. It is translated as CASSTPPHTGELFF.

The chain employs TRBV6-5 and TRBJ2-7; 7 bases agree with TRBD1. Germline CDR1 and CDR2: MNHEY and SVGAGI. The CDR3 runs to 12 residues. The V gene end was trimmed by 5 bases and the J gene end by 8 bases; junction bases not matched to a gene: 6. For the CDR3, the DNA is TGTGCCAGCAGTCAACCACAGGGGAAGCAGTACTTC. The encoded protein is CASSQPQGKQYF.

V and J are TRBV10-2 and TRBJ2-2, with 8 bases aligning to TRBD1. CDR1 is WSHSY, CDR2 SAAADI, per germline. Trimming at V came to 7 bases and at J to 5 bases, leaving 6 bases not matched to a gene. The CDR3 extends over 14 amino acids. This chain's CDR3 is CASTGQGWTGELFF. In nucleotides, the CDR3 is TGCGCCAGCACCGGACAGGGCTGGACCGGGGAGCTGTTTTTT.

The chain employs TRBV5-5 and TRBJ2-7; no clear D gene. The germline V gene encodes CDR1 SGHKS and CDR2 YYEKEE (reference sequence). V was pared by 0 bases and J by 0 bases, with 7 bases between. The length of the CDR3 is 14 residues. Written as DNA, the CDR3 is TGTGCCAGCAGCTTGGCCACTTACTCCTACGAGCAGTACTTC. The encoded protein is CASSLATYSYEQYF.

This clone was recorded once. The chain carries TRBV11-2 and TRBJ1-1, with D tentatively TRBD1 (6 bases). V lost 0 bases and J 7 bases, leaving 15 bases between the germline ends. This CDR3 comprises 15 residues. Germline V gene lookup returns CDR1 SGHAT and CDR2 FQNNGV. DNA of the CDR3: TGTGCCAGCAGCTTAGATCACAGGGTGTTCAGTGAAGCTTTCTTT. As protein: CASSLDHRVFSEAFF.

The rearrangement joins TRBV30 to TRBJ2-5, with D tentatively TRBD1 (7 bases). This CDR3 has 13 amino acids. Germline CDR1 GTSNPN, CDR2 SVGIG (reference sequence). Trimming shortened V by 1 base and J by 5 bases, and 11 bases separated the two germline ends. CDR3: CAWSAGGLETQYF. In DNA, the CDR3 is TGTGCCTGGAGTGCAGGGGGGTTGGAGACCCAGTACTTC.

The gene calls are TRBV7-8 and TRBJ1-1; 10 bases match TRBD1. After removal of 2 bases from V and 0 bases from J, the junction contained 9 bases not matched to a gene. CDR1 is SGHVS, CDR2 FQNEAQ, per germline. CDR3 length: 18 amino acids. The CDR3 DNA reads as TGTGCCAGCAGCTTAACCGTCCCGGGACAGGGGATGAACACTGAAGCTTTCTTT. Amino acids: CASSLTVPGQGMNTEAFF.

CDR3 nucleotides: TGTGCCAGCAGCCGACAGGGGCTAGTTGACGAGCAGTACTTC. It yields the protein CASSRQGLVDEQYF. V is TRBV7-2 and J is TRBJ2-7, with 8 bases that match TRBD1. Unmatched junction bases numbered 8, after V lost 5 bases and J lost 5 bases. The CDR3 has 14 residues. Looked up from germline, CDR1 is SGHTA and CDR2 is FQGNSA.

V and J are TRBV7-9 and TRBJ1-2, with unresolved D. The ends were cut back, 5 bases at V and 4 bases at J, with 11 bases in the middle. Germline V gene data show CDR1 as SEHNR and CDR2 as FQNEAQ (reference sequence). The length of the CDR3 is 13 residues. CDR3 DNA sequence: TGTGCCAGCAGCATAACAGAGAGCTATGGCTACACCTTC. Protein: CASSITESYGYTF.

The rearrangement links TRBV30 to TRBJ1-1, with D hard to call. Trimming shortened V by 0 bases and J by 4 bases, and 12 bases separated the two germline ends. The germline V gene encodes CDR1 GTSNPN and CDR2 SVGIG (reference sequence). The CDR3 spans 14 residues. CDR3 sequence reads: CAWSVRAVTTEAFF. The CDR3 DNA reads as TGTGCCTGGAGTGTACGGGCGGTGACCACTGAAGCTTTCTTT.

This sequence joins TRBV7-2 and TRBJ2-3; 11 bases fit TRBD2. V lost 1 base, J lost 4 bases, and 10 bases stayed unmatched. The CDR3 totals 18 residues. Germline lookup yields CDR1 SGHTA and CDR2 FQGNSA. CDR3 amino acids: CASSLGVLAGGQSDTQYF. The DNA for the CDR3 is TGTGCCAGCAGCTTAGGTGTCTTAGCGGGGGGGCAATCAGATACGCAGTATTTT.

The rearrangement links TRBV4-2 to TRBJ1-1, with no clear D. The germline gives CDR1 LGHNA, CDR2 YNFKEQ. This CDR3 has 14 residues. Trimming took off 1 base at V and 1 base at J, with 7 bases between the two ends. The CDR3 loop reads CASSQVMPNTEAFF. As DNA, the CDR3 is TGTGCCAGCAGCCAAGTAATGCCGAACACTGAAGCTTTCTTT.

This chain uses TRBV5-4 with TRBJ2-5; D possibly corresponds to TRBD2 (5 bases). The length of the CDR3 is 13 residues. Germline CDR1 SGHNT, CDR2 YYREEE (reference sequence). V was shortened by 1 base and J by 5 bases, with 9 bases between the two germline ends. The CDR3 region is CASSLYRGETQYF. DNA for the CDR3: TGTGCCAGCAGCTTGTACCGAGGGGAGACCCAGTACTTC.

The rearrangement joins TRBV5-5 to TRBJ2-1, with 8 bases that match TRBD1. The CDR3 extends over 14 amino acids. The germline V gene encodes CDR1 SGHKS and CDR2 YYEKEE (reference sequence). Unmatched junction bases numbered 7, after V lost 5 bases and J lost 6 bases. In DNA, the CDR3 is TGTGCCAGCAGTCACGATCAGGGGGCCAATGAGCAGTTCTTC. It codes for CASSHDQGANEQFF.

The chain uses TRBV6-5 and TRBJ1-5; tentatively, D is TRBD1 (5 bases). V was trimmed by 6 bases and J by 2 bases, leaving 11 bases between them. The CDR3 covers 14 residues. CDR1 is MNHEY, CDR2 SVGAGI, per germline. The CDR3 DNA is TGTGCCAGCAGGGGGGGTCCAGGCAATCAGCCCCAGCATTTT. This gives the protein CASRGGPGNQPQHF.

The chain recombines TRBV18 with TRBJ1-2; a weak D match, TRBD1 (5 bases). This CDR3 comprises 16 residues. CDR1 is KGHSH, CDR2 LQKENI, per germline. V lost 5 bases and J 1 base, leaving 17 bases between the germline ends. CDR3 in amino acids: CASSMTRDLLNYGYTF. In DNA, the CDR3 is TGTGCCAGCTCAATGACCCGGGACCTCCTTAACTATGGCTACACCTTC.

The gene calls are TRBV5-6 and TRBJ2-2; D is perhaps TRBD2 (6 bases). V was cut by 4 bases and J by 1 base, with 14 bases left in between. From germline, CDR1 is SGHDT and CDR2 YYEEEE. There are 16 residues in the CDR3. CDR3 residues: CASSPGGVLNTGELFF. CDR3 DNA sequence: TGTGCCAGCAGCCCCGGGGGTGTTTTGAACACCGGGGAGCTGTTTTTT.

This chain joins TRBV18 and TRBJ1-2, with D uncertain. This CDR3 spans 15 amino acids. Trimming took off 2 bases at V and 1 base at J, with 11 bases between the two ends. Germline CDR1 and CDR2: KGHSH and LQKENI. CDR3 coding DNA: TGTGCCAGCTCACCAGGGCAGGATCGTAACTATGGCTACACCTTC. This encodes CASSPGQDRNYGYTF.

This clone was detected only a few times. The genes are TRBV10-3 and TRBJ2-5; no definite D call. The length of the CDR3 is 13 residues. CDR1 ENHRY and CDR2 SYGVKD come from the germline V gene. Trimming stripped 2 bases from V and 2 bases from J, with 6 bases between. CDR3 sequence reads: CAISERGQETQYF. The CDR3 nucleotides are TGTGCCATCAGTGAGAGAGGACAAGAGACCCAGTACTTC.

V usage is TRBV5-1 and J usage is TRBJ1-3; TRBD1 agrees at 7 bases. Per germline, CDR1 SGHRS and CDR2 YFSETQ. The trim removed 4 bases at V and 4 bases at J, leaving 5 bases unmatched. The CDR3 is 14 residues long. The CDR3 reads CASSPGTEGNTIYF. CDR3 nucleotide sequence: TGCGCCAGCAGCCCAGGGACAGAGGGAAACACCATATATTTT.

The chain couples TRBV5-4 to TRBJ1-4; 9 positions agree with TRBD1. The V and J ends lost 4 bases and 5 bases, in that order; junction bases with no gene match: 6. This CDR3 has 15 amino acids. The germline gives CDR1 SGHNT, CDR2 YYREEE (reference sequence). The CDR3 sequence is CASSPRQGGNEKLFF. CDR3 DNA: TGTGCCAGCAGCCCTCGACAGGGGGGGAATGAAAAACTGTTTTTT.

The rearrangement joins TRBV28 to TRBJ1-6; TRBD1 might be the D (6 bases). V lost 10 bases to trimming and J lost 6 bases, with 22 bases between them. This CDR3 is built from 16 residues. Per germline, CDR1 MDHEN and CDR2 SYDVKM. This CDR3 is CANREGGGVSNSPLHF. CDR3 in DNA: TGTGCCAACAGAGAGGGCGGGGGCGTCAGTAATTCACCCCTCCACTTT.

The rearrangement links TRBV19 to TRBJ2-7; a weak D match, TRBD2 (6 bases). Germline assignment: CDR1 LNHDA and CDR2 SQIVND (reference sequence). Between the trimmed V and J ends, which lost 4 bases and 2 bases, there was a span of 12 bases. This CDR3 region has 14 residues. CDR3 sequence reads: CASSSRDSAYEQYF. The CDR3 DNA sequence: TGTGCCAGTAGTAGCCGGGACTCCGCCTACGAGCAGTACTTC.

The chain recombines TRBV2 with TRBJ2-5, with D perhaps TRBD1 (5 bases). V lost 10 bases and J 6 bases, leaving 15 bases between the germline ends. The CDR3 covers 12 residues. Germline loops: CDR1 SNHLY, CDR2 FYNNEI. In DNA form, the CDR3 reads TGTGCCACGAGAAGGGGTTGGAAGACCCAGTACTTC. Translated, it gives CATRRGWKTQYF.

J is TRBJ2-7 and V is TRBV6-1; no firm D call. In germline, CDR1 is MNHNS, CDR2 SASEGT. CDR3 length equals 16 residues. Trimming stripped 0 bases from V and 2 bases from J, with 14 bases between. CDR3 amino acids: CASSEADQGFPYEQYF. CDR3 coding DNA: TGTGCCAGCAGTGAAGCCGATCAAGGGTTTCCCTACGAGCAGTACTTC.

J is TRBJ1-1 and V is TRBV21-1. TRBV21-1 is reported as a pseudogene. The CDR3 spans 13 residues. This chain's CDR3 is CYRQGGTDTEAFF. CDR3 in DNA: TGTTACAGGCAGGGGGGGACCGACACTGAAGCTTTCTTT.

The CDR3 sequence is CASSLGTVNTEAFF. The CDR3 coding sequence is TGTGCCAGCAGCCTCGGGACGGTGAACACTGAAGCTTTCTTT. The chain joins TRBV28 to TRBJ1-1, with D perhaps TRBD1 (5 bases). Germline lookup yields CDR1 MDHEN and CDR2 SYDVKM. This CDR3 region has 14 residues. Trimming shortened V by 6 bases and J by 0 bases, and 11 bases separated the two germline ends.